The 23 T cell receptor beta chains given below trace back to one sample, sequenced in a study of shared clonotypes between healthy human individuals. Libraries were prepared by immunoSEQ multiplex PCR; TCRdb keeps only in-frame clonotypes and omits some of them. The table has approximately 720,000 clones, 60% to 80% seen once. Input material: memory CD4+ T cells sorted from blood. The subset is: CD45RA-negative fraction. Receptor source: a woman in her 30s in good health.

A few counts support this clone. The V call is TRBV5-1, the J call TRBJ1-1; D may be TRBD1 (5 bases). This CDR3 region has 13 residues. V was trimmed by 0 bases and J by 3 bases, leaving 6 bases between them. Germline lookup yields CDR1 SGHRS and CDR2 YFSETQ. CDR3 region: CASSLGQYTEAFF. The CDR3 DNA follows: TGCGCCAGCAGCTTGGGACAGTACACTGAAGCTTTCTTT.

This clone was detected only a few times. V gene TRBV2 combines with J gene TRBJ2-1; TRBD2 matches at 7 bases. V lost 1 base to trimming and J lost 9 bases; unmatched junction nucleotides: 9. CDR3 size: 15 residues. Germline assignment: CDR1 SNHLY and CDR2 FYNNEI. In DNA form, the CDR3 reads TGTGCCAGCAGTGAAGAGGGCGGGAGTAGGGGTGAGCAGTTCTTC. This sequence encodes CASSEEGGSRGEQFF.

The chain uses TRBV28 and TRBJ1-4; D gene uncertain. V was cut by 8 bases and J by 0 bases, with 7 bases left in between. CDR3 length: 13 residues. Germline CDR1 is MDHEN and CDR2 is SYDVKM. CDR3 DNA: TGTGCCAGCCTGGGTGCAACTAATGAAAAACTGTTTTTT. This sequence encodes CASLGATNEKLFF.

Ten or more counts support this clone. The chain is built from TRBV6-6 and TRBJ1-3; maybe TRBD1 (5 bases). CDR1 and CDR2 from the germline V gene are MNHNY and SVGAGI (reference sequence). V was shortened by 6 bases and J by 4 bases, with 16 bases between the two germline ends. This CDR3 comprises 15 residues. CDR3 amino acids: CASSPPSGQGNTIYF. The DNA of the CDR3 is TGTGCCAGCAGCCCCCCTTCAGGGCAAGGAAACACCATATATTTT.

In DNA form, the CDR3 reads TGTGCCAGCAGTTTAAGGCGGGCACAAGGGGAGACCCAGTACTTC. Its protein product is CASSLRRAQGETQYF. This chain joins TRBV28 and TRBJ2-5; tentatively, D is TRBD2 (5 bases). CDR1 and CDR2 (germline): MDHEN, SYDVKM. CDR3 length: 15 amino acids. V was shortened by 2 bases and J by 5 bases, with 15 bases between the two germline ends.

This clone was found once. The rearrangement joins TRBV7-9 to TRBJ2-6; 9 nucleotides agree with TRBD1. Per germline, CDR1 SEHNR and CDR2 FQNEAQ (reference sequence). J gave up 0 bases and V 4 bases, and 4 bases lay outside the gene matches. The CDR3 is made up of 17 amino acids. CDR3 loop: CASSSGTGFSGANVLTF. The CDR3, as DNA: TGTGCCAGCAGCTCCGGGACAGGGTTCTCTGGGGCCAACGTCCTGACTTTC. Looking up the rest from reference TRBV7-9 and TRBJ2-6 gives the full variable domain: DTGVSQNPRHKITKRGQNVTFRCDPISEHNRLYWYRQTLGQGPEFLTYFQNEAQLEKSRLLSDRFSAERPKGSFSTLEIQRTEQGDSAMYLCASSSGTGFSGANVLTFGAGSRLTVL.

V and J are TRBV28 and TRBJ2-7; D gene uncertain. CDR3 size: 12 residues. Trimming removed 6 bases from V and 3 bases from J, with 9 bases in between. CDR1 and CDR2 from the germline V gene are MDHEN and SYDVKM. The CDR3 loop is CASSGRFYEQYF. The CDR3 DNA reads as TGTGCCAGCAGCGGCAGGTTCTACGAGCAGTACTTC.

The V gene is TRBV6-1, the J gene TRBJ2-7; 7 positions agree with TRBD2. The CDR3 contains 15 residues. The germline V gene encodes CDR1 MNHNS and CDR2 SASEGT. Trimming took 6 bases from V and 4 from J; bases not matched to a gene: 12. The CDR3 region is CASSVSGLERYEQYF. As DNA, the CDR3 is TGTGCCAGCAGCGTTTCTGGACTAGAACGATACGAGCAGTACTTC.

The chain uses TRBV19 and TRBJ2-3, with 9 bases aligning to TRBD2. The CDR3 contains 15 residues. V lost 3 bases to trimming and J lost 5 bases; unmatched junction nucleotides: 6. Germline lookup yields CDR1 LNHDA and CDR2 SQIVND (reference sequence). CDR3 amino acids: CASSMGKLAGDTQYF. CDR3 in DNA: TGTGCCAGTAGTATGGGAAAACTAGCGGGAGATACGCAGTATTTT.

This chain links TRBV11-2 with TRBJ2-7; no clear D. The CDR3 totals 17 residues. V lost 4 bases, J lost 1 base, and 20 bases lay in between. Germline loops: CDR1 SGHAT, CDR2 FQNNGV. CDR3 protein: CASSYPPISAESYEQYF. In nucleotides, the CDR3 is TGTGCCAGCAGCTACCCCCCCATTTCCGCTGAATCCTACGAGCAGTACTTC.

The CDR3 sequence: CASSFGAASRGELFF. The CDR3 region has the DNA TGTGCCAGCAGTTTTGGGGCAGCGTCGCGTGGGGAGCTGTTTTTT. This chain uses TRBV27 with TRBJ2-2; a possible D gene is TRBD1 (5 bases). The V end lost 3 bases, the J end lost 8 bases, and 16 bases lay between the germline ends. This CDR3 comprises 15 residues. CDR1 and CDR2 (germline): MNHEY, SMNVEV (reference sequence).

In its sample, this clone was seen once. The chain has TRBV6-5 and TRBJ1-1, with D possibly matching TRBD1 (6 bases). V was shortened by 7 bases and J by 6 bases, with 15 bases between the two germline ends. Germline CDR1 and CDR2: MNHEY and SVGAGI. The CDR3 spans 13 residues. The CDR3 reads CASTEPGVPEAFF. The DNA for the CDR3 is TGTGCCAGCACCGAACCAGGGGTCCCTGAAGCTTTCTTT.

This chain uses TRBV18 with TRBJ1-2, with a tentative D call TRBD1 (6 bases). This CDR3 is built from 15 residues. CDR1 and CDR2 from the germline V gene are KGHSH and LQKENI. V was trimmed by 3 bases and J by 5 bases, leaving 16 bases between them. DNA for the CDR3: TGTGCCAGCTCACCGGCTCAGGGGCAGACGTATGGCTACACCTTC. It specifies CASSPAQGQTYGYTF.

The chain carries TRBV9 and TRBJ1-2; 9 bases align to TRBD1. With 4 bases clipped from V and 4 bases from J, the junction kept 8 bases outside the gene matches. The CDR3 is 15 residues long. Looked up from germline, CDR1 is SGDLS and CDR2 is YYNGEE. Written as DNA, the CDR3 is TGTGCCAGCAGCTTAAGTCCGGGACAGGGCTATGGCTACACCTTC. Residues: CASSLSPGQGYGYTF.

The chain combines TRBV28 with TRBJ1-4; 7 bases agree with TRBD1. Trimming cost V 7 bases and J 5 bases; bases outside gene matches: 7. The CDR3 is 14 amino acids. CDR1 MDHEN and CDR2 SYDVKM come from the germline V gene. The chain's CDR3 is CASTLQGRNEKLFF. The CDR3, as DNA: TGTGCCAGCACCCTACAGGGGAGGAATGAAAAACTGTTTTTT.

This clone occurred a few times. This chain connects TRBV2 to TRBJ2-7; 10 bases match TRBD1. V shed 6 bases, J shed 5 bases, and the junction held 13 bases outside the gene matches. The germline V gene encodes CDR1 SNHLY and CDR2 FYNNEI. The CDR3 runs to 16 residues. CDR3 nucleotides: TGTGCCAGCAGGGGGTCCATGCGGGACAGGGGCAACGAGCAGTACTTC. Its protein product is CASRGSMRDRGNEQYF.

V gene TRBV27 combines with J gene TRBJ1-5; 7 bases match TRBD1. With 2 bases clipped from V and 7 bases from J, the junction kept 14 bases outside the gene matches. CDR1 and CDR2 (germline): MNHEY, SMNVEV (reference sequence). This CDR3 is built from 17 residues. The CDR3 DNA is TGTGCCAGCAGTTTAGACAGGGAAAGAAGGATCCCCCAGCCCCAGCATTTT. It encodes CASSLDRERRIPQPQHF.

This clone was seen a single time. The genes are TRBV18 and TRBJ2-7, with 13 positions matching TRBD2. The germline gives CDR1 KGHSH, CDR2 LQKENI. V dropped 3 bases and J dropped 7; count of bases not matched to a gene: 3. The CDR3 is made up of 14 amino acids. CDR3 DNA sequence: TGTGCCAGCTCACCGACTAGCGGGAGGAGTGAGCAGTACTTC. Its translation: CASSPTSGRSEQYF.

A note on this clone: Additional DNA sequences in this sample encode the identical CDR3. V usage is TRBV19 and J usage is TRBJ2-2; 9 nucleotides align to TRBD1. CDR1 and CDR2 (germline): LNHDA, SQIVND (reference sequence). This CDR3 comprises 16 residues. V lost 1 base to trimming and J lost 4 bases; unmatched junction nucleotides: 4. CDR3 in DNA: TGTGCCAGTAGTATAGCTGCGGGACAGGGCACCGGGGAGCTGTTTTTT. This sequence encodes CASSIAAGQGTGELFF. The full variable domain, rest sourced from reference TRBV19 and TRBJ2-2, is DGGITQSPKYLFRKEGQNVTLSCEQNLNHDAMYWYRQDPGQGLRLIYYSQIVNDFQKGDIAEGYSVSREKKESFPLTVTSAQKNPTAFYLCASSIAAGQGTGELFFGEGSRLTVL.

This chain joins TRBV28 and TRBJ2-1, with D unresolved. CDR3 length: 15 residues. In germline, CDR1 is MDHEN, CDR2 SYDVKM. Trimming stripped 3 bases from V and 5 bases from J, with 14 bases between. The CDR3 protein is CASSFAMGINNEQFF. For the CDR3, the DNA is TGTGCCAGCAGTTTCGCCATGGGGATTAACAATGAGCAGTTCTTC. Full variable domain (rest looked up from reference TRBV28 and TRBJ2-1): DVKVTQSSRYLVKRTGEKVFLECVQDMDHENMFWYRQDPGLGLRLIYFSYDVKMKEKGDIPEGYSVSREKKERFSLILESASTNQTSMYLCASSFAMGINNEQFFGPGTRLTVL.

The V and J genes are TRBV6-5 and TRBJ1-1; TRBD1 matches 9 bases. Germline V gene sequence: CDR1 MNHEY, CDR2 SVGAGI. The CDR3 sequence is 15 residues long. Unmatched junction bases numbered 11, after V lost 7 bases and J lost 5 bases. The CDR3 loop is CASTQFGTGRTEAFF. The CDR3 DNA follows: TGTGCCAGCACCCAATTTGGGACAGGGAGGACTGAAGCTTTCTTT.

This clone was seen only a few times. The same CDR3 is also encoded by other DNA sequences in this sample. Here the CDR3 DNA reads TGTGCCAGCAGCTTAGGCTCTCACAGACCCTACGAGCAGTACTTC. This encodes CASSLGSHRPYEQYF. The chain joins TRBV7-9 to TRBJ2-7, with D unclear. Trimming left V 1 base short and J 2 bases short, with 12 bases between. The CDR3 is 15 amino acids. Germline V gene lookup returns CDR1 SEHNR and CDR2 FQNEAQ (reference sequence).

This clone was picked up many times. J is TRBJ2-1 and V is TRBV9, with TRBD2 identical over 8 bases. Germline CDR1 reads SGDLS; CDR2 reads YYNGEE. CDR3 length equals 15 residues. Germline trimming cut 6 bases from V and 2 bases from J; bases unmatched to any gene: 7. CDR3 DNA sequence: TGTGCCAGCAACCCACTCGGGAGGGCCTACAATGAGCAGTTCTTC. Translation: CASNPLGRAYNEQFF.